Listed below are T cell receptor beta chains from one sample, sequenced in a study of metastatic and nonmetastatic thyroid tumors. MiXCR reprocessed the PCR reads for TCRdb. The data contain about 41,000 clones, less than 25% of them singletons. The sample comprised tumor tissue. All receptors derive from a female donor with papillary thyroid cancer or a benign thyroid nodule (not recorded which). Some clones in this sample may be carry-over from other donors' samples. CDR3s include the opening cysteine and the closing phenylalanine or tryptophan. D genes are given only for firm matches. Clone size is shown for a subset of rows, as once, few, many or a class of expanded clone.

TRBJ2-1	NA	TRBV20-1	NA	TGCAGTGCGCCGGACCAGACCAATGAGCAGTTCTTC	CSAPDQTNEQFF
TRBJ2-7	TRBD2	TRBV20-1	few	TGCAGTGCTAGAAGGCCCGAAGCGGCTAGCGGGAGGTACGAGCAGTACTTC	CSARRPEAASGRYEQYF
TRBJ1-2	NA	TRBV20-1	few	TGCAGTGCTAGAGTCGTGGGTAACTATGGCTACACCTTC	CSARVVGNYGYTF
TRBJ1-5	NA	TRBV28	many	TGTGCCAGCAGCGCGGAAACTTATAGCAATCAGCCCCAGCATTTT	CASSAETYSNQPQHF
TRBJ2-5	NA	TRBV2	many	TGTGCCAGCAGGCGTTCGGGGGAAGAGACCCAGTACTTC	CASRRSGEETQYF
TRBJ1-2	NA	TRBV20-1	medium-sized	TGCAGTGCTAACAGGGATGGCTACACCTTC	CSANRDGYTF
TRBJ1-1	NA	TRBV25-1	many	TGTGCCAGCAGTGAATTGAGGGGGACTGAAGCTTTCTTT	CASSELRGTEAFF
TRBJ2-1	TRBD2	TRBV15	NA	TGTGCCACCAGCAGTAGCGGGAGGGACTACAATGAGCAGTTCTTC	CATSSSGRDYNEQFF
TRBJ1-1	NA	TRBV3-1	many	TGTGCCAGCAGCCAAGGATCGGGGGGAAGGAACACTGAAGCTTTCTTT	CASSQGSGGRNTEAFF
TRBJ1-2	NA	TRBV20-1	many	TGCAGTGCTAGCCGGCACAACTATGGCTACACCTTC	CSASRHNYGYTF
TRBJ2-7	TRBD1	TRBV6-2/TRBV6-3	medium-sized	TGTGCCAGCAGTAACAGGGGTTACGAGCAGTACTTC	CASSNRGYEQYF
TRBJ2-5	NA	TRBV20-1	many	TGCAGTGCTAGGTCAGGGAGAAGTGGGGAGACCCAGTACTTC	CSARSGRSGETQYF
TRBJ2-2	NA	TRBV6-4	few	TGTGCCATCAGTGCCGCAGGCACCGGGGAGCTGTTTTTT	CAISAAGTGELFF
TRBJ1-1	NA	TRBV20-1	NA	TGCAGTGCTAGAGATGGGGCGGGCGGGGGCAGGAACACTGAAGCTTTCTTT	CSARDGAGGGRNTEAFF
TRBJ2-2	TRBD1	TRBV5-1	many	TGCGCCAGCAGCACTCCCCGGACAGGGGGGAACACCGGGGAGCTGTTTTTT	CASSTPRTGGNTGELFF
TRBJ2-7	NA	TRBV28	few	TGTGCCAGCAGCCCCGCACTAGGGAACCAGCAGTACTTC	CASSPALGNQQYF
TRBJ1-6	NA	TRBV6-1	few	TGTGCCAGCAGTGAAGATGGGGGGGGGGCCTCACCCCTCCACTTT	CASSEDGGGASPLHF
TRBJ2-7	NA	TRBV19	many	TGTGCCAGTAGTACCAAAAGAGGAGGGGCATACGAGCAGTACTTC	CASSTKRGGAYEQYF
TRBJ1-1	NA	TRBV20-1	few	TGCAGTGCTAGAGATGTCAGGGTTTTGGACACTGAAGCTTTCTTT	CSARDVRVLDTEAFF
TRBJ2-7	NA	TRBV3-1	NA	TGTGCCAGCAGCCAAGGCGTGCGGAGCTCCTACGAGCAGTACTTC	CASSQGVRSSYEQYF
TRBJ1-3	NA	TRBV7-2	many	TGTGCCAGCAGCTCAGCCGGGCCAACGGGTGGGAACACCATATATTTT	CASSSAGPTGGNTIYF
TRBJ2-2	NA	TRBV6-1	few	TGTGCCAGCAGTGACCGTGGCGGGGGCATGAACACCGGGGAGCTGTTTTTT	CASSDRGGGMNTGELFF
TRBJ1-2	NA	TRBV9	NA	TGTGCCAGCAGCGTAACAGGCTATGGCTACACCTTC	CASSVTGYGYTF
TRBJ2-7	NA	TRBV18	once	TGTGCCAGCTCTCCGGGGGCAAGCTCCTACGAGCAGTACTTC	CASSPGASSYEQYF
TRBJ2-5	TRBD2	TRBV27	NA	TGTGCCAGCAGTTTAAACGGCGGGAGCTGGGAGACCCAGTACTTC	CASSLNGGSWETQYF
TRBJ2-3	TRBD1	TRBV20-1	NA	TGCAGTGCTAGAGATCCGGGAAAGGGGGCCGATACGCAGTATTTT	CSARDPGKGADTQYF
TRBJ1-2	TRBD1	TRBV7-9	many	TGTGCCAGCAGCCGCGGGACAGGGACAAACTATGGCTACACCTTC	CASSRGTGTNYGYTF
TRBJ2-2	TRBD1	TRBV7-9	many	TGTGCCAGCAGCCCTGGGGTCGGGACAGGGTACACCGGGGAGCTGTTTTTT	CASSPGVGTGYTGELFF
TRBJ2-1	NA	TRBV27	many	TGTGCCAGCAGTTTTATGTGGGGGGTTAACAATGAGCAGTTCTTC	CASSFMWGVNNEQFF
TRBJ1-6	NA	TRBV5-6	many	TGTGCCAGCAGCTTGGGCCCGGGGAGCTCCTATAATTCACCCCTCCACTTT	CASSLGPGSSYNSPLHF
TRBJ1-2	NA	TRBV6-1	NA	TGTGCCAGCAGTGAGGCGAGGCAGGGGCGACCTGGCTACACCTTC	CASSEARQGRPGYTF
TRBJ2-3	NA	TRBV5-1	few	TGCGCCAGCAGCTTGGCGGCGGGTACCACAGATACGCAGTATTTT	CASSLAAGTTDTQYF
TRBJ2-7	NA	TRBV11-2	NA	TGTGCCAGCAGCTTCGACAGGGAGCAGTACTTC	CASSFDREQYF
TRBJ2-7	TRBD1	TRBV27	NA	TGTGCCAGCAGTCGGGGGACAGGGGCTACCTACGAGCAGTACTTC	CASSRGTGATYEQYF
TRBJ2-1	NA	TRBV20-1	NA	TGCAGTGCCCCTGGAGGGGGGTACAATGAGCAGTTCTTC	CSAPGGGYNEQFF
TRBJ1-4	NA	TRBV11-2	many	TGTGCCAGCAGCCCAGCCTTGGCGGGAGGTGGGGAAAAACTGTTTTTT	CASSPALAGGGEKLFF
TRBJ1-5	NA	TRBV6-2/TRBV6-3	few	TGTGCCAGCAGGTGTCGGACAGGCAATCAGCCCCAGCATTTT	CASRCRTGNQPQHF
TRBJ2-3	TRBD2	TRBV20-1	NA	TGCAGTGCTAGAGGGACTAGCGGGGGGGACACAGATACGCAGTATTTT	CSARGTSGGDTDTQYF
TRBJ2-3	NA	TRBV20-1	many	TGCAGTGCTCCCGACAAACCACCCGGAGATACGCAGTATTTT	CSAPDKPPGDTQYF
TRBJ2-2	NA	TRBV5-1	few	TGCGCCAGCAGATTGAACACCGGGGAGCTGTTTTTT	CASRLNTGELFF
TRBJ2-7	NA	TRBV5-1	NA	TGCGCCAGCAGCCCCGCTTTTGTAATGACCTCCTACGAGCAGTACTTC	CASSPAFVMTSYEQYF
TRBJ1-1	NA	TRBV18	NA	TGTGCCAGCTCGCTCACGGCAGAGCTCACTGAAGCTTTCTTT	CASSLTAELTEAFF
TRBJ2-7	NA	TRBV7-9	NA	TGTGCCAGCAGTCTCGCGGGGACCTCCTACGAGCAGTACTTC	CASSLAGTSYEQYF
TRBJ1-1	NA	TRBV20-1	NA	TGCAGTGCTAGAGACCAGAGCCCTGAAGCTTTCTTT	CSARDQSPEAFF
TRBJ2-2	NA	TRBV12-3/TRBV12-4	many	TGTGCCAGCAGTTTCGGCGCGACAGCCACCGGGGAGCTGTTTTTT	CASSFGATATGELFF
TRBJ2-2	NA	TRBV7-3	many	TGTGCCAGCAGCTTAAGAAGGGGGGGTGAGCTGTTTTTT	CASSLRRGGELFF
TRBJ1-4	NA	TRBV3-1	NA	TGTGCCAGCAGCCAAGATCGAGGGCAGAATGAAAAACTGTTTTTT	CASSQDRGQNEKLFF
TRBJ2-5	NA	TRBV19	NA	TGTGCCAGTAGCCGGCAGAAGGGCGAGACCCAGTACTTC	CASSRQKGETQYF
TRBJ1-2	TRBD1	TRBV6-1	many	TGTGCCAGCAGTGGCCGGGACAGGGGAAGATTTAACTATGGCTACACCTTC	CASSGRDRGRFNYGYTF
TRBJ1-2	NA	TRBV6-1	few	TGTGCCAGCAGGGGGCCCCCGGACTATGGCTACACCTTC	CASRGPPDYGYTF
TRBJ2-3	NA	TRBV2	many	TGTGCCAGCAGTCAAATGGACCTGCTCGGTACGCAGTATTTT	CASSQMDLLGTQYF
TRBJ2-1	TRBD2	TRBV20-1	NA	TGCAGTGCTAGGTCGACTAGCGGGAGGGAGCAGTTCTTC	CSARSTSGREQFF
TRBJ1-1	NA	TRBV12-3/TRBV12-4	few	TGTGCCAGCAGTTTAATCGGCAGGAGCACTGAAGCTTTCTTT	CASSLIGRSTEAFF